The T cell receptor beta chain under discussion was sequenced for a study of control samples from healthy donors and cancer patients. This clone is a singleton in its sample. CDR3 length: 17 residues. V gave up 2 bases and J gave up 9 bases; unmatched junction bases: 9. The germline V gene encodes CDR1 MNHNS and CDR2 SASEGT. Generated by immunoSEQ multiplex PCR, the TCRdb table keeps only in-frame clones and is missing some. The sample yields over 200,000 clones, over 70% seen once. The sequencing sample was made of PBMCs. The chain employs TRBV6-1 and TRBJ2-3; TRBD2 agrees at 15 bases. This TCR came from a woman aged 55-69 years with lung cancer. The CDR3 DNA is TGTGCCAGCAGTGAACCCGCTGGACTAGCGGGGGGGCACACGCAGTATTTT. Translation: CASSEPAGLAGGHTQYF.